The rows below give T cell receptor beta chains drawn from one sample of a study of shared T cell receptors in the human thymus. The assay was immunoSEQ multiplex PCR, and TCRdb's table has in-frame clones only and misses some. The table lists hundreds of thousands of clones, about 90% of them singletons. The sample also formed part of further work on human thymus T cells.

The source material was thymocytes. The receptors were gathered from a boy under two years old with a congenital heart defect. The CDR3 runs from the conserved cysteine through the conserved F or W. The order of the fields is J gene, D gene, V gene, CDR3 protein. D genes are given only for firm matches.

TRBJ2-7 TRBD1 TRBV28 CASSTLNRGRYEQYF
TRBJ2-7 TRBD1 TRBV5-1 CASSVRDRAYEQYF
TRBJ1-1 NA TRBV5-8 CASSFNSPHQAFF
TRBJ1-3 TRBD1 TRBV14 CASSQEGDRDNTIYF
TRBJ2-5 NA TRBV4-2 CASSIPGIKRETQYF
TRBJ1-6 NA TRBV7-6 CASSLEAESNSPLHF
TRBJ2-1 TRBD2 TRBV28 CASSLRSSGVYNEQFF
TRBJ1-2 NA TRBV28 CASSLIYFRPYGYTF
TRBJ1-1 NA TRBV9 CASSVESRGRGFTEAFF
TRBJ2-7 NA TRBV5-1 CASSLGSGFEYEQYF